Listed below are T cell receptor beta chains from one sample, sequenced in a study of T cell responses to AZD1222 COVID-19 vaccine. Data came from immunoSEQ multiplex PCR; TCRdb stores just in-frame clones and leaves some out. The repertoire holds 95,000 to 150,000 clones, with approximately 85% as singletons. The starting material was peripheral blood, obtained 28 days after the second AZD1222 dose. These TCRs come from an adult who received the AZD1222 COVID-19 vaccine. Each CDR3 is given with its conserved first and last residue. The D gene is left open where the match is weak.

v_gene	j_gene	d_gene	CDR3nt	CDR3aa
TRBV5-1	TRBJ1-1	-	TGCGCCAGCAGCTTTATGTGGGAGAACACTGAAGCTTTCTTT	CASSFMWENTEAFF
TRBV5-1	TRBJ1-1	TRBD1	TGCGCCAGCAGCACCGGACAGGGCTCGTTTGAAGCTTTCTTT	CASSTGQGSFEAFF
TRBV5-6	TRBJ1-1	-	TGTGCCAGCAGCTTTTCGAAGGGGACTGAAGCTTTCTTT	CASSFSKGTEAFF
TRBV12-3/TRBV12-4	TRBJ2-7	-	TGTGCCAGCAGTTTCTCTTACGAGCAGTACTTC	CASSFSYEQYF
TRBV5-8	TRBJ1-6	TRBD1	TGTGCCAGCAGCTCGGGACAGGACCTCTATAATTCACCCCTCCACTTT	CASSSGQDLYNSPLHF
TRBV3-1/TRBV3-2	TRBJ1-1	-	TGTGCCAGCAGCCCAGGACCGCAGAACACTGAAGCTTTCTTT	CASSPGPQNTEAFF
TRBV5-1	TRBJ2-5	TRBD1	TGCGCCAGCAGCTTAGTAATAGGGGGCTCGGAGACCCAGTACTTC	CASSLVIGGSETQYF
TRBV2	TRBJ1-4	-	TGTGCCAGCAGTGGTCCGGGTGAAAAACTGTTTTTT	CASSGPGEKLFF
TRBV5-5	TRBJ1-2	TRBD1	TGTGCCAGCAGCCCCTTTCAGGGGGCGGGAGACTATGGCTACACCTTC	CASSPFQGAGDYGYTF
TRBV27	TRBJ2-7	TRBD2	TGTGCCAGCAGTCGGACAGCGGGGGGGTACGAGCAGTACTTC	CASSRTAGGYEQYF
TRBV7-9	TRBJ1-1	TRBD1	TGTGCCAGCAGCTTAGGGGACAGGGGAGCTTTCTTT	CASSLGDRGAFF
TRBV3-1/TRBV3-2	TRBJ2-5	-	TGTGCCAGCAGCCGAGCTGAAGAGACCCAGTACTTC	CASSRAEETQYF